This T cell receptor beta chain comes out of a study of T cell responses to AZD1222 COVID-19 vaccine. Study conclusions and caveats: Spike-specific TCR depth and breadth grew after two AZD1222 doses. Regions 160-218 and 743-854 held dominance among vaccine-associated CD4 TCRs, which spanned spike.

Repertoires were generated with immunoSEQ multiplex PCR, while TCRdb's copy carries only in-frame clones and drops some. The sample includes about 110,000 clones, roughly 87% seen only once; the top ten take roughly 9.8%. About this clone: Its antigen is unknown.

The V and J ends lost 2 bases and 1 base respectively, with 11 bases between them. The germline V gene has CDR1 MNHNS and CDR2 SASEGT. The CDR3 runs 15 residues. The specimen was peripheral blood, collected on day 0 of AZD1222 vaccination. The TCR originated in an adult in good health. The J gene is TRBJ1-1, the V gene TRBV6-1, with D uncertain. The CDR3 DNA reads as TGTGCCAGCAGTGAAACTTGGTTCCGGAACACTGAAGCTTTCTTT. This gives the protein CASSETWFRNTEAFF.